The sequence of this T cell receptor (beta chain) was determined in a study of blood T cell repertoires in COVID-19. Study as a whole: Specimens from acute and convalescent COVID-19 originated in the United States, Italy and Spain.

Authors' methods: For nucleated cells, counts were estimated from reference gene primer amplification. The assay was immunoSEQ multiplex PCR, and TCRdb's table has in-frame clones only and misses some. V, J and clone size reflect that table, while D and trimming were determined from the DNA. This sample has fewer than 200,000 clones; roughly 80% occur once, and the top ten carry about 4.4%. Allocation to cohorts depended on clinical history reported by the participants. The V end was cut by 2 bases, the J end by 8 bases, with 4 bases between. This CDR3 is built from 12 residues. The V gene's germline CDR1 is MDHEN and CDR2 SYDVKM.

The sample was PBMCs or T cells enriched from blood (not recorded which). The receptor comes from a woman between 45 and 60 years old who had recovered from COVID-19. The chain couples TRBV28 to TRBJ1-6; D remains ambiguous. CDR3 in amino acids: CASSLIDSPLHF. CDR3 sequence (DNA): TGTGCCAGCAGTTTAATCGATTCACCCCTCCACTTT.